The 30 T cell receptor beta chains given below trace back to one sample, sequenced in a study of blood T cell repertoires in COVID-19. Assay: immunoSEQ multiplex PCR; the TCRdb copy retains only in-frame clones and omits some. The table has approximately 230,000 clones, roughly 80% seen once. The sequenced sample was peripheral blood. The receptors here all came from a man aged 30-40 years with active or convalescent COVID-19.

J is TRBJ1-5 and V is TRBV27; maybe TRBD1 (6 bases). The CDR3 covers 15 residues. Germline V gives CDR1 MNHEY, CDR2 SMNVEV (reference sequence). Deletions cut 7 bases from V and 6 bases from J, with 19 bases between. The CDR3 loop is CASKQLQGSGQPQHF. The CDR3 bases are TGTGCCAGCAAACAACTACAGGGTTCTGGTCAGCCCCAGCATTTT.

The CDR3 region has the DNA TGTGCCAGCAGTTACTCGGCAGCGGGAGAGGGCGAGCAGTACTTC. Its protein product is CASSYSAAGEGEQYF. The chain combines TRBV6-5 with TRBJ2-7; 8 bases map to TRBD2. Per the germline V gene, CDR1 is MNHEY and CDR2 is SVGAGI. V gave up 0 bases and J gave up 6 bases; unmatched junction bases: 7. The CDR3 sequence is 15 residues long.

The V call is TRBV18, the J call TRBJ1-5, with TRBD1 matching over 9 bases. The CDR3 spans 15 residues. CDR1 is KGHSH and CDR2 is LQKENI in the germline V gene. V lost 3 bases to trimming and J lost 3 bases; unmatched junction nucleotides: 3. DNA of the CDR3: TGTGCCAGCTCACCCGGACAGGGGCACAATCAGCCCCAGCATTTT. It is translated as CASSPGQGHNQPQHF. Supplemented by reference TRBV18 and TRBJ1-5, the full variable domain reads NAGVMQNPRHLVRRRGQEARLRCSPMKGHSHVYWYRQLPEEGLKFMVYLQKENIIDESGMPKERFSAEFPKEGPSILRIQQVVRGDSAAYFCASSPGQGHNQPQHFGDGTRLSIL.

In this sample, this clone turned up once. V gene TRBV19 combines with J gene TRBJ2-7; the match to TRBD1 covers 8 bases. The germline gives CDR1 LNHDA, CDR2 SQIVND (reference sequence). CDR3 length equals 13 residues. J lost 1 base, V lost 6 bases, and 2 bases had no gene match. This CDR3 is CASSWTGSYEQYF. Written as DNA, the CDR3 is TGTGCCAGTAGCTGGACAGGGTCCTACGAGCAGTACTTC.

The V call is TRBV5-6, the J call TRBJ2-7, with a possible D match to TRBD2 (6 bases). V was cut by 4 bases and J by 6 bases, with 32 bases left in between. CDR1 is SGHDT, CDR2 YYEEEE, per germline. This CDR3 has 19 residues. DNA for the CDR3: TGTGCCAGCAGCCACATCCTAGCGCGAGAAGATCAGACCCGCTCCGAGCAGTACTTC. Its protein is CASSHILAREDQTRSEQYF.

The table lists this clone with a few counts. V usage is TRBV29-1 and J usage is TRBJ2-7; a possible D gene is TRBD2 (7 bases). There are 15 residues in the CDR3. The germline CDR1 and CDR2 sequences are SQVTM and ANQGSEA. Trimming stripped 4 bases from V and 0 bases from J, with 16 bases between. The CDR3 DNA is TGCAGCGTTGTCGGGGGGCTCCTAAGCTCCTACGAGCAGTACTTC. It translates to CSVVGGLLSSYEQYF.

This sequence joins TRBV12-3 or TRBV12-4 and TRBJ1-1; D is undetermined. This CDR3 has 13 amino acids. V lost 1 base and J 3 bases, leaving 6 bases between the germline ends. In DNA, the CDR3 is TGTGCCAGCAGTTTAGTTGGGCACACTGAAGCTTTCTTT. Its translation: CASSLVGHTEAFF.

The V call is TRBV10-1, the J call TRBJ1-4; possibly TRBD1 for D (6 bases). The CDR3 covers 15 residues. V was shortened by 2 bases and J by 8 bases, with 15 bases between the two germline ends. The germline gives CDR1 WNHNN, CDR2 SYGVQD (reference sequence). In nucleotides, the CDR3 is TGCGCCAGCAGTGAGCCAGGGGCGCTAAGCGAAAAACTGTTTTTT. Amino acids: CASSEPGALSEKLFF.

The V gene is TRBV7-2, the J gene TRBJ2-1; 9 nucleotides agree with TRBD2. This CDR3 contains 15 residues. Germline CDR1 reads SGHTA; CDR2 reads FQGNSA. J lost 8 bases, V lost 4 bases, and 9 bases had no gene match. DNA for the CDR3: TGTGCCAGCAGCTCGCGGGGGGGCCGCTGGGATGAGCAGTTCTTC. Protein product: CASSSRGGRWDEQFF.

The gene calls are TRBV9 and TRBJ1-2; D is ambiguous. The V end lost 1 base, the J end lost 4 bases, and 8 bases lay between the germline ends. Germline CDR1 is SGDLS and CDR2 is YYNGEE. This CDR3 is built from 13 residues. The CDR3 is CASSVYGPYGYTF. CDR3 sequence (DNA): TGTGCCAGCAGCGTATACGGTCCCTATGGCTACACCTTC. The whole variable domain, remainder taken from reference TRBV9 and TRBJ1-2, is DSGVTQTPKHLITATGQRVTLRCSPRSGDLSVYWYQQSLDQGLQFLIQYYNGEERAKGNILERFSAQQFPDLHSELNLSSLELGDSALYFCASSVYGPYGYTFGSGTRLTVV.

This chain links TRBV6-5 with TRBJ1-1, with D unclear. The germline V gene has CDR1 MNHEY and CDR2 SVGAGI. This CDR3 region has 14 residues. Trimming took 3 bases from V and 5 from J, leaving 13 bases between them. CDR3 protein: CASSYSLLGTEAFF. The CDR3 DNA is TGTGCCAGCAGTTATTCATTACTCGGGACTGAAGCTTTCTTT.

With regard to this clone: Additional DNA sequences in this sample encode the identical CDR3. V usage is TRBV28 and J usage is TRBJ2-5; 10 bases map to TRBD2. From germline, CDR1 is MDHEN and CDR2 SYDVKM. There are 16 residues in the CDR3. V was clipped by 3 bases and J by 5 bases; unmatched bases: 9. In DNA, the CDR3 is TGTGCCAGCAGTTTCCCGATAGCGGGAGGAGGGGAGACCCAGTACTTC. This translates into CASSFPIAGGGETQYF.

The rearrangement links TRBV14 to TRBJ2-4; 8 nucleotides align to TRBD1. V trimming: 4 bases; J trimming: 1 base; junction bases outside the gene matches: 6. The V gene's germline CDR1 is SGHDN and CDR2 FVKESK. The CDR3 extends over 16 amino acids. In nucleotides, the CDR3 is TGTGCCAGCAGCCCCCGACAGGGGAAGGCCAAAAACATTCAGTACTTC. Translating it yields CASSPRQGKAKNIQYF.

For the CDR3, the DNA is TGCGCCAGCAGCCAAGATCAAGCGCTCACAGATACGCAGTATTTT. It is translated as CASSQDQALTDTQYF. The chain carries TRBV4-3 and TRBJ2-3, with D hard to call. From germline, CDR1 is LGHNA and CDR2 YSLEER. Trimming stripped 0 bases from V and 2 bases from J, with 9 bases between. The CDR3 is 15 residues long.

This sequence joins TRBV9 and TRBJ1-2, with 11 bases lining up with TRBD1. The CDR3 has 16 residues. Trimming at V came to 0 bases and at J to 5 bases, leaving 6 bases not matched to a gene. In germline, CDR1 is SGDLS, CDR2 YYNGEE. The CDR3 here is CASSVGTGGVSYGYTF. Here the CDR3 DNA reads TGTGCCAGCAGCGTAGGGACAGGGGGCGTAAGTTATGGCTACACCTTC. Looking up the rest from reference TRBV9 and TRBJ1-2 gives the full variable domain: DSGVTQTPKHLITATGQRVTLRCSPRSGDLSVYWYQQSLDQGLQFLIQYYNGEERAKGNILERFSAQQFPDLHSELNLSSLELGDSALYFCASSVGTGGVSYGYTFGSGTRLTVV.

V and J are TRBV30 and TRBJ1-4; a weak D match, TRBD1 (6 bases). CDR1 is GTSNPN, CDR2 SVGIG, per germline (reference sequence). The CDR3 runs 15 residues. Trimming removed 2 bases at V and 4 bases at J, with 14 bases between. In nucleotides, the CDR3 is TGTGCCTGGAGTTCTTTGGGCAGGGGTAATGAAAAACTGTTTTTT. It codes for CAWSSLGRGNEKLFF.

V gene TRBV7-8 combines with J gene TRBJ2-7; 8 bases line up with TRBD1. CDR3 length: 14 residues. After removal of 3 bases from V and 3 bases from J, the junction contained 4 bases not matched to a gene. CDR1 SGHVS and CDR2 FQNEAQ come from the germline V gene. CDR3 residues: CASSLTGVGYEQYF. The DNA of the CDR3 is TGTGCCAGCAGCTTGACAGGGGTTGGCTACGAGCAGTACTTC. Looking up the rest from reference TRBV7-8 and TRBJ2-7 gives the full variable domain: GAGVSQSPRYKVAKRGQDVALRCDPISGHVSLFWYQQALGQGPEFLTYFQNEAQLDKSGLPSDRFFAERPEGSVSTLKIQRTQQEDSAVYLCASSLTGVGYEQYFGPGTRLTVT.

This clone has just one count. The V and J genes are TRBV2 and TRBJ2-1, with 7 bases that match TRBD2. The CDR3 is made up of 14 amino acids. Germline lookup yields CDR1 SNHLY and CDR2 FYNNEI. The junction had 6 bases not matched to a gene; V was cut back by 8 bases and J by 2 bases. CDR3 in DNA: TGTGCCAGCGTCTCTAGCGGAACCTACAATGAGCAGTTCTTC. Protein product: CASVSSGTYNEQFF.

V gene TRBV5-4 combines with J gene TRBJ2-3; no definite D call. Germline assignment: CDR1 SGHNT and CDR2 YYREEE (reference sequence). The CDR3 is made up of 16 amino acids. Trimming pared 0 bases from V and 1 base from J, leaving 12 bases between. The CDR3 here is CASSLVLTGGTDTQYF. DNA of the CDR3: TGTGCCAGCAGCTTGGTTCTGACTGGCGGCACAGATACGCAGTATTTT.

The chain employs TRBV5-1 and TRBJ1-2, with TRBD1 as a possible D gene (5 bases). Per germline, CDR1 SGHRS and CDR2 YFSETQ. Deletions cut 1 base from V and 0 bases from J, with 10 bases between. The CDR3 is 15 residues long. The CDR3 region is CASSLTGGPNYGYTF. CDR3 in DNA: TGCGCCAGCAGCTTGACCGGGGGTCCTAACTATGGCTACACCTTC.

V is TRBV6-5 and J is TRBJ2-7; 7 nucleotides match TRBD1. Trimming removed 7 bases from V and 2 bases from J; junction bases left unmatched: 8. There are 14 residues in the CDR3. Germline CDR1 is MNHEY and CDR2 is SVGAGI. The CDR3 here is CASTHMTGPYEQYF. The CDR3 DNA reads as TGTGCCAGCACCCATATGACAGGGCCCTACGAGCAGTACTTC.

The chain combines TRBV27 with TRBJ2-7; 9 nucleotides match TRBD2. The junction had 12 bases not matched to a gene; V was cut back by 0 bases and J by 0 bases. Germline V CDR1 and CDR2: MNHEY, SMNVEV (reference sequence). The CDR3 contains 19 residues. In nucleotides, the CDR3 is TGTGCCAGCAGTTTATCCGGCCCCAGCGAGCGGGGGGCCTCCTACGAGCAGTACTTC. This gives the protein CASSLSGPSERGASYEQYF.

This clone was counted a single time. The V call is TRBV6-2 or TRBV6-3, the J call TRBJ2-7; 10 nucleotides align to TRBD2. CDR3 length: 13 amino acids. The trim removed 4 bases at V and 5 bases at J, leaving 2 bases unmatched. Germline V CDR1 and CDR2: MNHEY, SVGEGT. The CDR3 sequence is CASSWTSGNEQYF. The CDR3 DNA follows: TGTGCCAGCAGTTGGACTAGCGGAAACGAGCAGTACTTC.

This clone appeared a few times. This sequence joins TRBV7-2 and TRBJ1-3; 9 positions match TRBD1. CDR1 is SGHTA and CDR2 is FQGNSA in the germline V gene. The CDR3 loop spans 19 amino acids. V gave up 5 bases and J gave up 0 bases; unmatched junction bases: 14. For the CDR3, the DNA is TGTGCCAGCAGCCAGTGGGGACAGGGCGGATTAAACTCTGGAAACACCATATATTTT. Its protein product is CASSQWGQGGLNSGNTIYF.

This chain uses TRBV27 with TRBJ2-2, with 7 positions matching TRBD2. Germline CDR1 and CDR2: MNHEY and SMNVEV (reference sequence). The CDR3 is 15 residues long. After removal of 7 bases from V and 5 bases from J, the junction contained 10 bases not matched to a gene. CDR3 in amino acids: CASNGGRADTGELFF. For the CDR3, the DNA is TGTGCCAGCAACGGGGGGAGGGCCGATACCGGGGAGCTGTTTTTT.

The chain carries TRBV28 and TRBJ2-6; maybe TRBD2 (5 bases). V was clipped by 4 bases and J by 0 bases, with 7 bases between them. Germline values: CDR1 MDHEN, CDR2 SYDVKM. The CDR3 sequence is 15 residues long. This chain's CDR3 is CASSSEGSGANVLTF. The CDR3 region has the DNA TGTGCCAGCAGTTCCGAGGGCTCTGGGGCCAACGTCCTGACTTTC.

This chain joins TRBV2 and TRBJ1-5; 7 nucleotides align to TRBD1. Germline loops: CDR1 SNHLY, CDR2 FYNNEI. The CDR3 has 16 amino acids. The J segment lost 0 bases and the V segment lost 3 bases, leaving 5 bases of the junction unmatched. CDR3 sequence reads: CASSERQGYSNQPQHF. Written as DNA, the CDR3 is TGTGCCAGCAGTGAGAGACAGGGTTATAGCAATCAGCCCCAGCATTTT.

The V and J genes are TRBV7-9 and TRBJ2-1; tentatively, D is TRBD2 (6 bases). The V end lost 5 bases, the J end lost 3 bases, and 14 bases lay between the germline ends. This CDR3 has 15 amino acids. Per the germline V gene, CDR1 is SEHNR and CDR2 is FQNEAQ (reference sequence). CDR3 coding DNA: TGTGCCAGCAGCCCTAGGACTATCAACTACAATGAGCAGTTCTTC. Its protein product is CASSPRTINYNEQFF.

The chain uses TRBV7-6 and TRBJ1-4, with D possibly being TRBD1 (6 bases). There are 17 residues in the CDR3. CDR1 is SGHVS and CDR2 is FNYEAQ in the germline V gene. V shed 5 bases and J shed 0 bases, with 16 bases lying between them. The CDR3 spells CASSPSPTGSTNEKLFF. The CDR3, as DNA: TGTGCCAGCAGCCCATCACCGACAGGCTCAACTAATGAAAAACTGTTTTTT. The variable domain in full, with the rest retrieved from reference TRBV7-6 and TRBJ1-4, is GAGVSQSPRYKVTKRGQDVALRCDPISGHVSLYWYRQALGQGPEFLTYFNYEAQQDKSGLPNDRFSAERPEGSISTLTIQRTEQRDSAMYRCASSPSPTGSTNEKLFFGSGTQLSVL.

J is TRBJ2-7 and V is TRBV28; D uncertain. CDR3 length: 12 residues. Trimming removed 3 bases at V and 5 bases at J, with 8 bases between. CDR1 and CDR2 (germline): MDHEN, SYDVKM. The CDR3 sequence is CASSFEYHEQYF. In DNA, the CDR3 is TGTGCCAGCAGTTTCGAGTACCACGAGCAGTACTTC. The whole variable domain, remainder taken from reference TRBV28 and TRBJ2-7, is DVKVTQSSRYLVKRTGEKVFLECVQDMDHENMFWYRQDPGLGLRLIYFSYDVKMKEKGDIPEGYSVSREKKERFSLILESASTNQTSMYLCASSFEYHEQYFGPGTRLTVT.